This T cell receptor beta chain comes out of a study of cytotoxic CD8 clonotypes in ibrutinib-treated CLL. Background on the study: The group held more than 10 relapsed/refractory and 15 treatment-naive patients, with 17 to 18 IGHV unmutated.

Sequenced by immunoSEQ multiplex PCR; TCRdb stores in-frame clones only, minus some. The sample has around 330,000 clones, roughly 67% seen once. This receptor was taken from a human donor with chronic lymphocytic leukemia. Source: PBMCs, taken after 36 months of ibrutinib treatment.

The CDR3 DNA is TGCAGCGTTCTTCTGGGAGAGGTAACCGGGGAGCTGTTTTTT. Its protein product is CSVLLGEVTGELFF. The chain combines TRBV29-1 with TRBJ2-2; tentative D call: TRBD2 (5 bases). Trimming removed 5 bases from V and 5 bases from J, with 15 bases in between. CDR1 SQVTM and CDR2 ANQGSEA come from the germline V gene. This CDR3 is built from 14 residues.